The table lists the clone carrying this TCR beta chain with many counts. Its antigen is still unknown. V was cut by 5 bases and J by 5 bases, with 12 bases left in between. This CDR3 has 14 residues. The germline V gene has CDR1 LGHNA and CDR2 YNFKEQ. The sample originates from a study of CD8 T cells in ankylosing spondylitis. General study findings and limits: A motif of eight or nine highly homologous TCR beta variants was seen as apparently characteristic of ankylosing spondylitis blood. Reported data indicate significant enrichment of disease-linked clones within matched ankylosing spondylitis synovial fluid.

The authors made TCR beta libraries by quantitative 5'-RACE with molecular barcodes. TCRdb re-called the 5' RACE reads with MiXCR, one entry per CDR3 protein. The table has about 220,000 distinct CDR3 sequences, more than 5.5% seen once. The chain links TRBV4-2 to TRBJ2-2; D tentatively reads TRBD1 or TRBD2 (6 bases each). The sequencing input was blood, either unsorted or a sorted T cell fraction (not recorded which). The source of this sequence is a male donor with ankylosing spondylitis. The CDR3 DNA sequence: TGTGCCAGCAGCAGGGGGGTAGGGACCGGGGAGCTGTTTTTT. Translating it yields CASSRGVGTGELFF.